This TCR beta chain is drawn from a study of cytomegalovirus exposure and HLA in healthy donors. CDR1 is LNHDA, CDR2 SQIVND, per germline (reference sequence). There are 15 residues in the CDR3. The V end lost 7 bases, the J end lost 4 bases, and 18 bases lay between the germline ends. Points on this clone: What it binds is unknown.

This table comes from immunoSEQ multiplex PCR, and its TCRdb copy is limited to in-frame clones, with some not included. The data hold 100,000 to 150,000 clones, with approximately 89% observed a single time. Study-wide findings and caveats: Listed as cytomegalovirus-associated were 164 TCR beta chains.

V usage is TRBV19 and J usage is TRBJ2-3; the D gene is possibly TRBD2 (6 bases). The sample taken for sequencing was PBMCs. This clonotype was obtained from a woman in her late teens or twenties in good health and CMV-seronegative. DNA for the CDR3: TGTGCCAGTAAGGAGGGGAGACTGTACTCAGATACGCAGTATTTT. Translating gives CASKEGRLYSDTQYF. The full variable domain, with the rest looked up from reference TRBV19 and TRBJ2-3, is DGGITQSPKYLFRKEGQNVTLSCEQNLNHDAMYWYRQDPGQGLRLIYYSQIVNDFQKGDIAEGYSVSREKKESFPLTVTSAQKNPTAFYLCASKEGRLYSDTQYFGPGTRLTVL.